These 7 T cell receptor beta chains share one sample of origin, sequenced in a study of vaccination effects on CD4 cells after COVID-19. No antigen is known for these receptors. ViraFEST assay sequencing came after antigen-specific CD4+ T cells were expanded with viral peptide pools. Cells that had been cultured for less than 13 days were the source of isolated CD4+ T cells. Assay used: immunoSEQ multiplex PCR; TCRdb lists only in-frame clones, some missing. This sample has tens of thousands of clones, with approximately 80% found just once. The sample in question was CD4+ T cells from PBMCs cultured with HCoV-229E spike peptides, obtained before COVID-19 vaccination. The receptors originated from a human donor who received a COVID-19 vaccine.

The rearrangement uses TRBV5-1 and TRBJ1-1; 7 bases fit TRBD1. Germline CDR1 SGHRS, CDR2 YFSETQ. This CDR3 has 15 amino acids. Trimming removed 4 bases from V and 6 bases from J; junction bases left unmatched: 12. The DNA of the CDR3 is TGCGCCAGCAGCATCAACAGGGGACCTGGGGCTGAAGCTTTCTTT. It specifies CASSINRGPGAEAFF.

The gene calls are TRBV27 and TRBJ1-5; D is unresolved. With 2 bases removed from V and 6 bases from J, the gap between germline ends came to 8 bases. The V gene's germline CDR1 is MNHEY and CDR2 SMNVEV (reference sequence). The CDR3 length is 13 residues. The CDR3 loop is CASSLRERQPQHF. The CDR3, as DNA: TGTGCCAGCAGTTTAAGGGAGCGTCAGCCCCAGCATTTT.

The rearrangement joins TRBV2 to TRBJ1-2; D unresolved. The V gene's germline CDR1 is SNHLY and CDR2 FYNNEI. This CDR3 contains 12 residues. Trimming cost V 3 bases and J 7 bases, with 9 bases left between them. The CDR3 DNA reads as TGTGCCAGCAGTGAGGAGGTCCGTGGCTACACCTTC. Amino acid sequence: CASSEEVRGYTF.

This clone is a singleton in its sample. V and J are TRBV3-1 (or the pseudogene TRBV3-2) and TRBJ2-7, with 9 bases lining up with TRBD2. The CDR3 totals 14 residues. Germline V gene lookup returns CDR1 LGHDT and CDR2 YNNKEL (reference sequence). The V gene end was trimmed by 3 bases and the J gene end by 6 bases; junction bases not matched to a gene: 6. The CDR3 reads CASSQGHSGGEQYV. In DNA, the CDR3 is TGTGCCAGCAGCCAGGGGCATAGCGGGGGCGAGCAGTACGTC.

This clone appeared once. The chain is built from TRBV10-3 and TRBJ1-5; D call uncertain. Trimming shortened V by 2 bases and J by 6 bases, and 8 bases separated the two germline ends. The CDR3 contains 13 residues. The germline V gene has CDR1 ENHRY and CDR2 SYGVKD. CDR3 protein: CAISEDFGQPQHF. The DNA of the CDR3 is TGTGCCATCAGTGAGGACTTCGGTCAGCCCCAGCATTTT.

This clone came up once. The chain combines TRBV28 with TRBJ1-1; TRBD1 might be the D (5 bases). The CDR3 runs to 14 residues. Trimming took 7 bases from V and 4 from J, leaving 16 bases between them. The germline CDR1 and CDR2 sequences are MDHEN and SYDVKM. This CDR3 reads CASTPGGLGTEAFF. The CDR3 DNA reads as TGTGCCAGCACCCCCGGGGGACTCGGCACTGAAGCTTTCTTT.

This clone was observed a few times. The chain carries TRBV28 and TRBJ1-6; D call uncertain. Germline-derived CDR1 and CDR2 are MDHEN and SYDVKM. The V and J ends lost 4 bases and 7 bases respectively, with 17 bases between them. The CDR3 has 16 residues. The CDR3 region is CASSSHRPYPNSPLHF. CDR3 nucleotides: TGTGCCAGCAGTTCACATCGGCCTTACCCAAATTCACCCCTCCACTTT. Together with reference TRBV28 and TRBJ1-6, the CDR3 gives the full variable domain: DVKVTQSSRYLVKRTGEKVFLECVQDMDHENMFWYRQDPGLGLRLIYFSYDVKMKEKGDIPEGYSVSREKKERFSLILESASTNQTSMYLCASSSHRPYPNSPLHFGNGTRLTVT.